The sequence of this T cell receptor beta chain was determined in a study of blood T cell repertoires in COVID-19 (TCRdb year 2020). For context, the study as a whole: The collaborator samples originated in the United States, Italy and Spain and spanned the acute and convalescent phases of COVID-19. The material from the prospective study consisted of cDNA or gDNA derived from T cells, B-cell-depleted T cells, or PBMCs. Subjects who had been exposed to COVID-19, were actively infected with it, or had recovered from it provided the deeply sampled blood TCRbeta repertoires that made up the dataset. The repertoires were made available in a free public database intended to serve as a resource for research on the immune response to SARS-CoV-2. Samples were obtained from the ongoing ImmuneRACE study (first 160 participants) and from some 1,200 subjects provided by 6 global collaborators. The sample metadata nearly always contained a de-identified subject ID, COVID-19 status, age in years and sex. Where HLA class I and class II types were available, the types were taken from metadata supplied by the sample provider, not from assay-based typing.

Each collaborating institution followed its own protocols to collect whole blood in K2EDTA tubes. For TCRbeta analysis, collaborators shipped samples in one of three forms: frozen whole blood, isolated PBMCs, or DNA extracted from either of those sample types. Beyond this particular receptor, the publication reports: The quantity of clinical and demographic metadata differed by source and by participant and was supplied without curation.

Turning to this clone: Its antigen remains undetermined. Per-nucleotide qualities are absent, and no much larger clonotype sits a single base away.

The CDR3, cysteine through phenylalanine, is 15 amino acids long. Of the read, only the CDR3 DNA is kept; its 45 bases are in frame from base 1. Reading the germline V gene gives CDR1 SGHTA and CDR2 FQGNSA. V is cut back by 2 bases and J by 7 bases, with 6 bases in the junction unmatched. The immunoSEQ Assay, a bias-controlled multiplex PCR, was used to amplify TCRbeta CDR3 regions from genomic DNA. The source study handled its data this way. Within the assay, amplification of reference gene primers was used to estimate how many nucleated cells each sample contained. Sequence reads were collapsed and filtered to measure the absolute abundance of every unique TCRbeta CDR3 rearrangement. Productive Simpson clonality was computed per sample as the square root of Simpson's diversity index over productive rearrangements. Imported from immuneACCESS, the table was reduced by TCRdb to in-frame sequences with V and J called. These copies leave out some clones; in studies compared against another copy, an unresolved V gene accounts for under half, and the cause of the remainder is not known. For V, J and clone size, that table is used; D and trimming come from the DNA. Counted in this sample were 200,000 or so clones; roughly nine tenths of them appeared once. Of the sample, approximately 0.75% is held by the ten largest clones.

The sequence is built from TRBV7-2 and TRBJ2-2; TRBD2 aligns with 8 central bases. This TCR was sampled from a woman aged 65 to 85 with acute or convalescent COVID-19. The sequenced material came from peripheral blood. The CDR3 region reads CASSLFSGKVGELFF. The DNA sequence is given as TGTGCCAGCAGCTTATTTAGCGGGAAGGTCGGGGAGCTGTTTTTT.